This passage covers 27 T cell receptor beta chains from one sample sequenced in a study of T cell changes during pregnancy in multiple sclerosis. Repertoires were generated with immunoSEQ multiplex PCR, while TCRdb's copy carries only in-frame clones and drops some. The repertoire holds under 55,000 clones, around 90% seen once, with about 2% in the top ten. Sample: peripheral blood, taken in the first trimester of pregnancy. The receptors derive from a female donor with multiple sclerosis, enrolled in a pregnancy study.

The CDR3: CASSVNPGVSPLHF. The CDR3 nucleotides are TGCGCCAGCAGCGTTAACCCCGGGGTTTCACCCCTCCACTTT. The chain carries TRBV5-1 and TRBJ1-6; D not resolved. Germline V gene data show CDR1 as SGHRS and CDR2 as YFSETQ. CDR3 length equals 14 residues. V lost 4 bases and J lost 9, with 14 bases in between.

The chain employs TRBV5-6 and TRBJ1-1; the match to TRBD1 covers 7 bases. With V trimmed by 1 base and J by 0 bases, 0 bases remained unmatched. This CDR3 has 14 amino acids. Germline V lookup: CDR1 SGHDT, CDR2 YYEEEE. The CDR3 sequence is CASSLTGVNTEAFF. The DNA for the CDR3 is TGTGCCAGCAGCTTGACAGGGGTGAACACTGAAGCTTTCTTT.

The genes are TRBV10-1 and TRBJ2-7; the match to TRBD1 covers 7 bases. Germline values: CDR1 WNHNN, CDR2 SYGVQD (reference sequence). This CDR3 comprises 12 residues. With 4 bases clipped from V and 5 bases from J, the junction kept 2 bases outside the gene matches. Written as DNA, the CDR3 is TGCGCCAGCAGTGGACAGGGAGACGAGCAGTACTTC. Translated, it gives CASSGQGDEQYF.

This chain links TRBV19 with TRBJ2-3; TRBD1 aligns across 9 bases. V lost 4 bases and J lost 3; bases outside the gene matches: 2. Germline lookup yields CDR1 LNHDA and CDR2 SQIVND (reference sequence). The CDR3 has 14 residues. The CDR3 nucleotides are TGTGCCAGTAGTAAACAGGGGGCGACAGATACGCAGTATTTT. It specifies CASSKQGATDTQYF.

The chain carries TRBV6-5 and TRBJ1-5; 7 positions match TRBD1. The germline CDR1 and CDR2 sequences are MNHEY and SVGAGI. After removal of 5 bases from V and 5 bases from J, the junction contained 3 bases not matched to a gene. The CDR3 totals 13 residues. The CDR3 sequence: CASSIDRDQPQHF. CDR3 coding DNA: TGTGCCAGCAGTATTGACAGGGATCAGCCCCAGCATTTT.

Points on this clone: Relative to the germline gene, one junction end is altered; a read error may explain this. Distinct nucleotide sequences in the sample also encode this CDR3. The chain is built from TRBV7-8 and TRBJ2-1; 9 nucleotides match TRBD1. Germline V CDR1 and CDR2: SGHVS, FQNEAQ. CDR3 length: 15 residues. The CDR3 DNA reads TGTGCCAGCAGCCACGGGACAGGGCGTTTCAATGAGCAATTCTTC. This translates into CASSHGTGRFNEQFF.

The chain combines TRBV6-5 with TRBJ1-1, with 8 bases aligning to TRBD1. CDR1 is MNHEY and CDR2 is SVGAGI in the germline V gene. The CDR3 loop spans 12 amino acids. The V gene end was trimmed by 5 bases and the J gene end by 8 bases; junction bases not matched to a gene: 4. The CDR3 is CASSRGTGEAFF. DNA for the CDR3: TGTGCCAGCAGTAGGGGGACAGGCGAAGCTTTCTTT.

This rearrangement joins TRBV6-5 to TRBJ2-1; the D is unclear. Germline assignment: CDR1 MNHEY and CDR2 SVGAGI. The CDR3 is made up of 13 amino acids. With 6 bases removed from V and 2 bases from J, the gap between germline ends came to 8 bases. The CDR3 here is CASRLVPYNEQFF. The CDR3 coding sequence is TGTGCCAGCAGGCTAGTCCCCTACAATGAGCAGTTCTTC.

This rearrangement joins TRBV15 to TRBJ1-4; no reliable D call. V dropped 5 bases and J dropped 12 bases, with 22 bases sitting between them. Germline-derived CDR1 and CDR2 are LNHNV and YYDKDF (reference sequence). The CDR3 runs to 15 residues. The DNA of the CDR3 is TGTGCCACCAGCCCCTATGTTGGGGAGGTCGAGGAACTGTTTTTT. Translation gives CATSPYVGEVEELFF.

The J gene is TRBJ1-3, the V gene TRBV6-1; D gene unclear. The CDR3 loop spans 14 amino acids. The germline V gene encodes CDR1 MNHNS and CDR2 SASEGT. Trimming removed 8 bases from V and 4 bases from J, with 15 bases in between. The CDR3 reads CASRPLGRGNTIYF. The CDR3 region has the DNA TGTGCCAGCCGACCCCTGGGCCGAGGAAACACCATATATTTT.

The V gene is TRBV7-8, the J gene TRBJ1-1; TRBD1 is a possible D gene (6 bases). The length of the CDR3 is 15 residues. Trimming cost V 2 bases and J 5 bases, with 15 bases left between them. Looked up from germline, CDR1 is SGHVS and CDR2 is FQNEAQ. The CDR3 region has the DNA TGTGCCAGCAGCTTAAATCTGGGGGCGGAAACTGAAGCTTTCTTT. It encodes CASSLNLGAETEAFF.

V usage is TRBV4-3 and J usage is TRBJ2-3; 9 positions match TRBD2. CDR1 is LGHNA and CDR2 is YSLEER in the germline V gene. After removal of 10 bases from V and 0 bases from J, the junction contained 14 bases not matched to a gene. The CDR3 totals 17 residues. The CDR3 region is CATINVGRGGSTDTQYF. In nucleotides, the CDR3 is TGCGCCACCATCAATGTTGGGCGGGGGGGTAGCACAGATACGCAGTATTTT.

This clone has a single count. The chain has TRBV10-1 and TRBJ2-7, with TRBD1 matching 7 bases. The ends lost 4 bases at V and 3 bases at J; junction bases unmatched: 12. Germline-derived CDR1 and CDR2 are WNHNN and SYGVQD (reference sequence). This CDR3 contains 16 residues. CDR3 in DNA: TGCGCCAGCAGTGGGATGGGCAACAGGGGAAGCTACGAGCAGTACTTC. This sequence encodes CASSGMGNRGSYEQYF.

This rearrangement joins TRBV4-3 to TRBJ2-5; 7 nucleotides line up with TRBD2. Germline V lookup: CDR1 LGHNA, CDR2 YSLEER. Trimming cost V 10 bases and J 4 bases; bases outside gene matches: 6. This CDR3 has 12 amino acids. The CDR3 spells CATMGGTETQYF. The DNA for the CDR3 is TGCGCCACCATGGGGGGGACAGAGACCCAGTACTTC.

V gene TRBV30 combines with J gene TRBJ1-4; D remains unclear. The germline gives CDR1 GTSNPN, CDR2 SVGIG (reference sequence). Trimming shortened V by 7 bases and J by 7 bases, and 16 bases separated the two germline ends. The CDR3 runs to 13 residues. CDR3 nucleotide sequence: TGTGCCTTGCGGCCCCCCGGAGGTGAAAAACTGTTTTTT. Translated: CALRPPGGEKLFF.

The rearrangement links TRBV28 to TRBJ2-4; 10 bases map to TRBD1. Trimming cost V 2 bases and J 0 bases; bases outside gene matches: 10. The CDR3 sequence is 19 residues long. Germline V gene lookup returns CDR1 MDHEN and CDR2 SYDVKM. The CDR3 DNA sequence: TGTGCCAGCAGTTTACGGGGGACAGGGGTCCTGCTAGCCAAAAACATTCAGTACTTC. This sequence encodes CASSLRGTGVLLAKNIQYF.

The chain recombines TRBV4-1 with TRBJ2-1; TRBD1 is a possible D gene (5 bases). This CDR3 has 16 residues. The germline V and J ends were trimmed by 1 base and 6 bases, with 16 bases remaining between them. Germline CDR1 MGHRA, CDR2 YSYEKL. Here the CDR3 DNA reads TGCGCCAGCAGCCAAGTTTGGGCCCTTGGGGCCAATGAGCAGTTCTTC. This codes for CASSQVWALGANEQFF.

The chain carries TRBV9 and TRBJ1-5; 8 nucleotides line up with TRBD1. J was trimmed by 2 bases and V by 4 bases; bases with no gene match: 2. The V gene's germline CDR1 is SGDLS and CDR2 YYNGEE. CDR3 size: 14 residues. The CDR3 spells CASSQTGGNQPQHF. The CDR3 DNA reads TGTGCCAGCAGCCAGACAGGGGGCAATCAGCCCCAGCATTTT.

The chain joins TRBV7-9 to TRBJ2-1; no firm D call. The CDR3 consists of 14 residues. Between the trimmed V and J ends, which lost 1 base and 4 bases, there was a span of 8 bases. In germline, CDR1 is SEHNR, CDR2 FQNEAQ (reference sequence). CDR3 coding DNA: TGTGCCAGCAGCTTAGTTTTGGCTTACAATGAGCAGTTCTTC. Amino acid sequence: CASSLVLAYNEQFF. Filled out from reference TRBV7-9 and TRBJ2-1, the complete variable domain reads DTGVSQNPRHKITKRGQNVTFRCDPISEHNRLYWYRQTLGQGPEFLTYFQNEAQLEKSRLLSDRFSAERPKGSFSTLEIQRTEQGDSAMYLCASSLVLAYNEQFFGPGTRLTVL.

This rearrangement joins TRBV5-1 to TRBJ2-7; 8 nucleotides match TRBD1. Germline assignment: CDR1 SGHRS and CDR2 YFSETQ. CDR3 length equals 14 residues. V shed 4 bases, J shed 3 bases, and the junction held 6 bases outside the gene matches. As DNA, the CDR3 is TGCGCCAGCAGCCCCCGACAGGGGCGCTACGAGCAGTACTTC. It yields the protein CASSPRQGRYEQYF.

The genes are TRBV5-7 and TRBJ2-7; 8 bases line up with TRBD1. TRBV5-7 is an ORF for which the function is uncertain. This CDR3 has 15 residues. V was pared by 2 bases and J by 5 bases, with 9 bases of the junction left unmatched. The CDR3 DNA follows: TGTGCCAGCAGCTTTTCCAGGACAGGGAACAACGAGCAGTACTTC. Encoded protein: CASSFSRTGNNEQYF.

V usage is TRBV5-6 and J usage is TRBJ1-1; TRBD1 aligns across 9 bases. The CDR3 spans 13 residues. CDR1 and CDR2 (germline): SGHDT, YYEEEE. J was trimmed by 3 bases and V by 4 bases; bases with no gene match: 1. This CDR3 is CASSRDRDTEAFF. Written as DNA, the CDR3 is TGTGCCAGCAGCCGGGACAGGGACACTGAAGCTTTCTTT.

This chain links TRBV19 with TRBJ2-7, with TRBD1 matching over 10 bases. The CDR3 is 15 residues long. The ends lost 5 bases at V and 2 bases at J; junction bases unmatched: 6. Germline assignment: CDR1 LNHDA and CDR2 SQIVND (reference sequence). For the CDR3, the DNA is TGTGCCAGTAGTCGGGCGGGGACAGGGGCCTACGAGCAGTACTTC. Residues: CASSRAGTGAYEQYF.

This chain joins TRBV25-1 and TRBJ2-7; weak D call: TRBD2 (6 bases). The V gene's germline CDR1 is MGHDK and CDR2 SYGVNS. This CDR3 comprises 12 residues. The V gene lost 4 bases and the J gene lost 5 bases, with 9 bases spanning the gap. CDR3 DNA: TGTGCCAGCAGTGTCTGGGGGGACGAGCAGTACTTC. Amino acid sequence: CASSVWGDEQYF.

This chain links TRBV5-4 with TRBJ1-2; 11 nucleotides match TRBD1. The germline gives CDR1 SGHNT, CDR2 YYREEE (reference sequence). The CDR3 has 14 amino acids. J lost 5 bases, V lost 3 bases, and 3 bases had no gene match. CDR3 region: CASSWGTGGYGYTF. CDR3 DNA: TGTGCCAGCAGCTGGGGGACAGGGGGGTATGGCTACACCTTC.

The CDR3 loop reads CAISELGDSTEAFF. CDR3 nucleotide sequence: TGTGCCATCAGTGAATTGGGTGACAGCACTGAAGCTTTCTTT. The V call is TRBV10-3, the J call TRBJ1-1; tentative D call: TRBD1 (5 bases). The length of the CDR3 is 14 residues. Germline CDR1 ENHRY, CDR2 SYGVKD. The ends were cut back, 3 bases at V and 4 bases at J, with 12 bases in the middle.

The rearrangement links TRBV18 to TRBJ2-1; 8 bases match TRBD1. CDR1 is KGHSH and CDR2 is LQKENI in the germline V gene. V trimming: 4 bases; J trimming: 4 bases; junction bases outside the gene matches: 6. This CDR3 spans 15 amino acids. CDR3 loop: CASSRPGTGYNEQFF. The CDR3 nucleotides are TGTGCCAGCTCACGCCCCGGGACAGGATACAATGAGCAGTTCTTC.